What follows are 3 T cell receptor beta chains derived from one specimen sequenced in a study of T cell responses to AZD1222 COVID-19 vaccine. This table comes from immunoSEQ multiplex PCR, and its TCRdb copy is limited to in-frame clones, with some not included. Here the sample spans roughly 80,000 clones, about nine tenths being singletons. Sequences were derived from peripheral blood, sampled 28 days after the second AZD1222 dose. These TCRs come from an adult who received the AZD1222 COVID-19 vaccine.

The chain carries TRBV5-1 and TRBJ1-3, with a tentative D call TRBD1 (6 bases). V gave up 5 bases and J gave up 0 bases, with 12 bases separating them. This CDR3 has 15 amino acids. The germline CDR1 and CDR2 sequences are SGHRS and YFSETQ. The CDR3 nucleotides are TGCGCCAGCAGTCAGGGGTACGGCTCTGGAAACACCATATATTTT. It encodes CASSQGYGSGNTIYF.

The rearrangement joins TRBV6-5 to TRBJ2-1; D is perhaps TRBD1 or TRBD2 (5 bases each). V was trimmed by 6 bases and J by 5 bases, leaving 17 bases between them. CDR1 and CDR2 (germline): MNHEY, SVGAGI. This CDR3 is built from 15 residues. As DNA, the CDR3 is TGTGCCAGCAGGACGCCTGAGGGACGCCACAATGAGCAGTTCTTC. Its protein product is CASRTPEGRHNEQFF.

V and J are TRBV29-1 and TRBJ1-5; D not certain. The CDR3 is made up of 13 amino acids. Germline V gene sequence: CDR1 SQVTM, CDR2 ANQGSEA. Trimming removed 5 bases at V and 4 bases at J, with 12 bases between. For the CDR3, the DNA is TGCAGCGTTCGGCAGGATAGGAATCAGCCCCAGCATTTT. This sequence encodes CSVRQDRNQPQHF.